The 5 T cell receptor beta chains below come from one sample, sequenced in a study of shared clonotypes between healthy human individuals. Assay used: immunoSEQ multiplex PCR; TCRdb lists only in-frame clones, some missing. The repertoire holds approximately 100,000 clones, with roughly two thirds as singletons. The sample was memory CD8+ T cells sorted from blood. Subset meaning: CD45RO+ cells pooled with CCR7-negative TemRA cells. The receptors come from a woman under 40 in good health.

V gene TRBV4-1 combines with J gene TRBJ2-1; D is unclear. Trimming removed 5 bases from V and 9 bases from J, with 23 bases in between. The CDR3 length is 16 residues. Germline CDR1 is MGHRA and CDR2 is YSYEKL. The CDR3 coding sequence is TGCGCCAGCAGCGTCCCATCGGGCGGTAAGGCCGGTGAGCAGTTCTTC. Its protein is CASSVPSGGKAGEQFF.

This chain uses TRBV19 with TRBJ2-7; TRBD1 matches at 8 bases. Germline assignment: CDR1 LNHDA and CDR2 SQIVND (reference sequence). The CDR3 runs to 14 residues. V shed 5 bases and J 5 bases; nucleotides not matched to a gene: 8. The CDR3 coding sequence is TGTGCCAGTAGTCTCTGGACAGGGAAGAACGAGCAGTACTTC. Protein product: CASSLWTGKNEQYF.

This clone was picked up a small number of times. The chain joins TRBV9 to TRBJ1-1; maybe TRBD1 (5 bases). This CDR3 has 15 residues. The germline V gene encodes CDR1 SGDLS and CDR2 YYNGEE. The ends were cut back, 4 bases at V and 6 bases at J, with 19 bases in the middle. The CDR3 is CASSYGGASGSEAFF. The CDR3 region has the DNA TGTGCCAGCAGCTATGGCGGGGCGTCGGGTTCTGAAGCTTTCTTT. Combining the CDR3 with reference TRBV9 and TRBJ1-1 gives the whole variable domain DSGVTQTPKHLITATGQRVTLRCSPRSGDLSVYWYQQSLDQGLQFLIQYYNGEERAKGNILERFSAQQFPDLHSELNLSSLELGDSALYFCASSYGGASGSEAFFGQGTRLTVV.

In its sample, this clone was seen once. The chain has TRBV5-4 and TRBJ2-1; 12 nucleotides agree with TRBD2. This CDR3 contains 16 residues. CDR1 and CDR2 (germline): SGHNT, YYREEE (reference sequence). The V gene end was trimmed by 0 bases and the J gene end by 4 bases; junction bases not matched to a gene: 2. CDR3 in DNA: TGTGCCAGCAGCTTGGGGACTAGCGGGACTTACAATGAGCAGTTCTTC. Its protein is CASSLGTSGTYNEQFF.

This clone came up a few times. The chain links TRBV18 to TRBJ2-7; D is uncertain. V lost 3 bases to trimming and J lost 6 bases, with 15 bases between them. Germline CDR1 reads KGHSH; CDR2 reads LQKENI. This CDR3 is built from 14 residues. CDR3 in amino acids: CASSPGKGWVEQYF. The CDR3 DNA follows: TGTGCCAGCTCACCTGGGAAGGGTTGGGTCGAGCAGTACTTC. The whole variable domain, remainder taken from reference TRBV18 and TRBJ2-7, is NAGVMQNPRHLVRRRGQEARLRCSPMKGHSHVYWYRQLPEEGLKFMVYLQKENIIDESGMPKERFSAEFPKEGPSILRIQQVVRGDSAAYFCASSPGKGWVEQYFGPGTRLTVT.